The source of this TCR beta chain is a study of CD4 and CD8 cells across lung adenocarcinoma regions. TCRdb re-derived calls from the PCR reads in MiXCR, one entry per CDR3 protein. The sample records under 25,000 distinct CDR3 sequences, over 40% being singletons. Samples came from patients with localized non-small cell lung adenocarcinoma. As concerns this clonotype: Compared with germline, one end of the junction differs, possibly owing to a read error.

CDR3 length equals 13 residues. Germline lookup yields CDR1 MGHDK and CDR2 SYGVNS. The chain couples TRBV25-1 to TRBJ2-4; D perhaps matches TRBD1 (5 bases). The clonotype comes from a male donor with lung adenocarcinoma. The CD4 and CD8 labels of this study may be unreliable. The sample taken for sequencing was CD4+ T cells from the center of a lung tumor. The CDR3 coding sequence is TGTGCCAGGGGGCAGAGAGGCAAAAACATGCAGTATTTC. Protein sequence: CARGQRGKNMQYF.